In this sample, the clone carrying this T cell receptor beta chain turned up once. Antigen specificity is unknown. Measured with immunoSEQ multiplex PCR; TCRdb has only the in-frame clones, and not every one. The sample contains 75,000 to 95,000 clones, about 91% of which appear only once. These data are taken from a study of T cell responses to AZD1222 COVID-19 vaccine. Second doses that came at about 4 or about 12 weeks were put together. Germline CDR1 is SNHLY and CDR2 is FYNNEI. V was trimmed by 6 bases and J by 4 bases, leaving 9 bases between them. This CDR3 spans 13 amino acids. Regarding the study as a whole: Clonal diversity was possibly underestimated, and white British individuals and females predominated among donors. Of spike-specific TCRs, nearly half reportedly target regions left unmutated in variants.

The material sequenced was peripheral blood, taken 28 days after the second AZD1222 dose. J is TRBJ2-2 and V is TRBV2; D perhaps matches TRBD1 (6 bases). This receptor was obtained from an adult who received the AZD1222 COVID-19 vaccine. This chain's CDR3 is CASRGTFTGELFF. In DNA, the CDR3 is TGTGCCAGCAGGGGGACATTCACCGGGGAGCTGTTTTTT.